A single T cell receptor beta chain is shown here with its context. The data were taken from a study of T cells in Graves' hyperthyroidism and ophthalmopathy. Amplified TCR beta CDR3 regions derived from RNA transcripts. TCR CDR3 underwent first-round RT-PCR with the HTBI primer set. Using its own MiXCR run on the multiplex PCR reads, TCRdb lists one record per CDR3 protein. The sample lists approximately 40,000 distinct CDR3 sequences, roughly 52% occurring once. Germline loops: CDR1 SGHKS, CDR2 YYEKEE (reference sequence). The ends were cut back, 4 bases at V and 0 bases at J, with 15 bases in the middle. The CDR3 runs to 16 residues. Patients showing uncontrolled infection, other autoimmune disease, pregnancy or lactation were ineligible. Diagnostic assessment was based on clinical symptoms, serum thyroxine and TRAb, thyroid ultrasound and orbital computed tomography.

The sample was blood. The V gene is TRBV5-5, the J gene TRBJ2-3, with a weak D call TRBD2 (5 bases). The TCR sequence derives from a man aged 40-49 years with Graves' ophthalmopathy. The CDR3 loop is CASSIAPGISTDTQYF. DNA of the CDR3: TGTGCCAGCAGCATTGCCCCGGGGATAAGCACAGATACGCAGTATTTT.